Listed here are 13 T cell receptor beta chains from one sample, sequenced in a study of glioma-infiltrating T cells after dendritic cell vaccination. Method: immunoSEQ multiplex PCR; TCRdb's copy keeps in-frame clones and lacks some. The sample has around 100,000 clones, 81% seen once; the top ten hold more than 10%. The sample in question was blood, obtained before dendritic cell vaccination. The receptors originated from a human donor with glioblastoma.

This chain connects TRBV4-2 to TRBJ2-5; TRBD2 aligns across 7 bases. This CDR3 comprises 13 residues. With 6 bases clipped from V and 5 bases from J, the junction kept 6 bases outside the gene matches. Germline lookup yields CDR1 LGHNA and CDR2 YNFKEQ. This CDR3 is CASRPSGGETQYF. The CDR3 DNA follows: TGTGCCAGCAGGCCTAGCGGTGGGGAGACCCAGTACTTC.

This chain links TRBV10-1 with TRBJ2-3; D gene unclear. V gave up 4 bases and J gave up 0 bases, with 8 bases separating them. This CDR3 spans 14 amino acids. CDR1 and CDR2 from the germline V gene are WNHNN and SYGVQD (reference sequence). CDR3 residues: CASSALVSTDTQYF. The CDR3 DNA reads as TGCGCCAGCAGTGCCCTTGTTAGCACAGATACGCAGTATTTT.

Only one count was recorded for this clone. The V and J genes are TRBV28 and TRBJ2-4; 8 bases fit TRBD1. V shed 7 bases and J 8 bases; nucleotides not matched to a gene: 10. The CDR3 has 14 amino acids. Germline V gene sequence: CDR1 MDHEN, CDR2 SYDVKM. Written as DNA, the CDR3 is TGTGCCAGCAAGACGCAGGGGGCCCGTGACATTCAGTACTTC. This translates into CASKTQGARDIQYF.

This clone was recorded a few times. Written as DNA, the CDR3 is TGTGCCAGCAGCTTACACGGTCTAAGCCAGTACTTC. It specifies CASSLHGLSQYF. The chain combines TRBV11-2 with TRBJ2-7; D ambiguous. The germline V and J ends were trimmed by 2 bases and 10 bases, with 12 bases remaining between them. Germline values: CDR1 SGHAT, CDR2 FQNNGV. The length of the CDR3 is 12 residues.

The chain employs TRBV10-3 and TRBJ2-5, with D perhaps matching TRBD1 (5 bases). Between the trimmed V and J ends, which lost 3 bases and 9 bases, there was a span of 11 bases. The CDR3 covers 12 residues. Germline CDR1 ENHRY, CDR2 SYGVKD. The CDR3, as DNA: TGTGCCATCAGTGAATTTCAGGGTTCCCAGTACTTC. Protein sequence: CAISEFQGSQYF.

This clone came up once. Germline is not matched at one junction end, which may reflect a read error. The rearrangement joins TRBV7-7 to TRBJ2-6; D gene ambiguous. Germline lookup yields CDR1 SSHAT and CDR2 FNYEAQ (reference sequence). CDR3 size: 15 residues. CDR3 coding DNA: TGTGCTAGCAGCCGAGGAAACTCTGGGGCCAACGTCCTGACTTTC. This codes for CASSRGNSGANVLTF.

CDR3 region: CASSQDSDANYGYTF. The CDR3 DNA reads as TGTGCCAGCAGCCAAGATAGCGATGCCAACTATGGCTACACCTTC. V usage is TRBV4-2 and J usage is TRBJ1-2; D is unresolved. Trimming removed 0 bases at V and 2 bases at J, with 10 bases between. CDR1 and CDR2 from the germline V gene are LGHNA and YNFKEQ. CDR3 length: 15 residues.

The J gene is TRBJ2-1, the V gene TRBV15; D possibly corresponds to TRBD2 (7 bases). The CDR3 runs 15 residues. Trimming took 0 bases from V and 8 from J, leaving 14 bases between them. CDR1 LNHNV and CDR2 YYDKDF come from the germline V gene (reference sequence). The CDR3 coding sequence is TGTGCCACCAGCAGAGAAGATGGGGGGGCCGATGAGCAGTTCTTC. This translates into CATSREDGGADEQFF.

This rearrangement joins TRBV23-1 to TRBJ1-1; 7 bases map to TRBD1. TRBV23-1 is an open reading frame, and its role is uncertain. Unmatched junction bases numbered 8, after V lost 7 bases and J lost 0 bases. The CDR3 length is 15 residues. Written as DNA, the CDR3 is TGCGCCAGCATTGGACAGGAATCCATGAACACTGAAGCTTTCTTT. Protein product: CASIGQESMNTEAFF.

J is TRBJ1-1 and V is TRBV19, with a weak D call TRBD1 (5 bases). This CDR3 region has 15 residues. Trimming shortened V by 1 base and J by 4 bases, and 13 bases separated the two germline ends. Germline CDR1 reads LNHDA; CDR2 reads SQIVND (reference sequence). The CDR3 is CASSIGVGEGTEAFF. The CDR3 bases are TGTGCCAGTAGTATAGGGGTAGGGGAGGGCACTGAAGCTTTCTTT.

The chain has TRBV21-1 and TRBJ2-5; TRBD1 is the table's D call, not checked against the DNA. TRBV21-1 has pseudogene status. This CDR3 region has 13 residues. Here the CDR3 reads CASLPGTKETQYF. CDR3 coding DNA: TGTGCCAGTCTCCCCGGGACAAAAGAGACCCAGTACTTC.

V gene TRBV29-1 combines with J gene TRBJ2-5; TRBD2 aligns across 7 bases. The germline V gene encodes CDR1 SQVTM and CDR2 ANQGSEA. The length of the CDR3 is 12 residues. Trimming removed 5 bases from V and 9 bases from J; junction bases left unmatched: 9. CDR3: CSVQRGGVAQYF. CDR3 nucleotides: TGCAGCGTTCAGCGGGGAGGGGTGGCCCAGTACTTC.

The V gene is TRBV27, the J gene TRBJ2-7; maybe TRBD2 (6 bases). Between the trimmed V and J ends, which lost 3 bases and 0 bases, there was a span of 9 bases. This CDR3 has 14 amino acids. The germline CDR1 and CDR2 sequences are MNHEY and SMNVEV (reference sequence). The CDR3 nucleotides read TGTGCCAGCAGTTTGCGGGGAGTCTCCTACGAGCAGTACTTC. Its translation: CASSLRGVSYEQYF.